This record concerns one T cell receptor (beta chain) sequence. Its antigen is as yet unknown. The entry originates in a study of shared clonotypes between healthy human individuals. General study findings and limits: What limited the represented genetic and exposure-history diversity was the small number of donors.

Germline CDR1 and CDR2: ENHRY and SYGVKD. The CDR3 totals 15 residues. J was trimmed by 7 bases and V by 3 bases; bases with no gene match: 7. At the deep level, the assay was run. Over several immunoSEQ plates, each subset's genomic DNA was distributed in even portions. The assay was immunoSEQ multiplex PCR, and TCRdb's table has in-frame clones only and misses some. The data hold millions of clones, with 85% to 95% observed a single time. The gene calls are TRBV10-3 and TRBJ1-4; TRBD1 agrees at 8 bases. The TCR originated in a man between 18 and 35 years old in good health. Some clones in this sample may be carry-over from other donors' samples. The sequenced material came from naive CD4+ T cells from PBMCs. Subset denoted: CD45RA+ positively selected. The DNA of the CDR3 is TGTGCCATCAGTGACCCCCAGGGGGCGAGTGAAAAACTGTTTTTT. Amino acids: CAISDPQGASEKLFF.